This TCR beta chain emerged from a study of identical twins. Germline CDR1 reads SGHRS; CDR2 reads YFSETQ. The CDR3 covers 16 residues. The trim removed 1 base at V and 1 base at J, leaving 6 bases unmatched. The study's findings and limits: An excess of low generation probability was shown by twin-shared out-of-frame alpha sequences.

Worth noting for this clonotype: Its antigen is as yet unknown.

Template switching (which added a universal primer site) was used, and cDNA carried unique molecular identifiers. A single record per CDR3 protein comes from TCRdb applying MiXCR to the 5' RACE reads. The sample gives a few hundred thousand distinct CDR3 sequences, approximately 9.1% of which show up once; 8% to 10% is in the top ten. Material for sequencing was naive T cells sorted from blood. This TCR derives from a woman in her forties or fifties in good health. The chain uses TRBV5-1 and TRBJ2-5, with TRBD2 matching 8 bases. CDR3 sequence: CASSLWASGPQETQYF. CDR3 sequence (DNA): TGCGCCAGCAGCTTGTGGGCTAGCGGGCCCCAAGAGACCCAGTACTTC.